This T cell receptor beta chain was sequenced in a study of cytomegalovirus exposure and HLA in healthy donors. CDR3 size: 12 residues. In germline, CDR1 is LNHDA, CDR2 SQIVND (reference sequence). V dropped 3 bases and J dropped 5 bases, with 5 bases sitting between them. TCRdb keeps only in-frame clones here, not all; method: immunoSEQ multiplex PCR. The data show roughly 140,000 clones, 88% seen once. In the case of this clone: Its specificity is unknown.

Whole-study results and caveats: TCR beta chains numbering more than 150 were designated cytomegalovirus-associated. Most TCR sequences were rare, but some public TCRs occurred in many donors.

The source of this sequence is a woman under 30 in good health and CMV-seropositive. Sample: PBMCs. V is TRBV19 and J is TRBJ2-1, with D unresolved. The CDR3 region is CASSIRDNEQFF. The CDR3 region has the DNA TGTGCCAGTAGTATTCGGGACAATGAGCAGTTCTTC.